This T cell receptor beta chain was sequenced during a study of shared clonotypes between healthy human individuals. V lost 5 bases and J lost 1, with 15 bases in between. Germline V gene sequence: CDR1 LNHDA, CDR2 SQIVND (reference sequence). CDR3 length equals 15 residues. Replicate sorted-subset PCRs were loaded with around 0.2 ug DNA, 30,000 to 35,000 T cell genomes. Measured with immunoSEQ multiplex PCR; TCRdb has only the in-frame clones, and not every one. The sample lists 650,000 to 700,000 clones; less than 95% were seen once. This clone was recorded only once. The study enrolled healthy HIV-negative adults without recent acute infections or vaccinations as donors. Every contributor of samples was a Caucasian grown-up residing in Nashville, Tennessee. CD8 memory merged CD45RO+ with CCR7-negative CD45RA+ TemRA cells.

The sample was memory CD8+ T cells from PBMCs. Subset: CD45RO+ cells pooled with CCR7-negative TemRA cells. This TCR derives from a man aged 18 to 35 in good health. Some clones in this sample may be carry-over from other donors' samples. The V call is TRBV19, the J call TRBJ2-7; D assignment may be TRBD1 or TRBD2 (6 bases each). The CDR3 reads CASSFGGRGSYEQYF. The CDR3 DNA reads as TGTGCCAGTAGTTTTGGGGGGCGCGGGTCCTACGAGCAGTACTTC.